A selection of T cell receptor beta chains follows, all from one sample in a study of a mutant IDH1 vaccine in newly diagnosed glioma. Generated by immunoSEQ multiplex PCR, the TCRdb table keeps only in-frame clones and is missing some. The sample lists around 87,000 clones; under 90% were seen once. The sample in question was PBMCs, obtained from a glioma patient treated with radiotherapy, temozolomide or both. The receptor source for this set is a woman aged 45-60 years with glioma. Both conserved end residues are part of each CDR3. Each record gives: clone size, J gene, V gene, D gene, CDR3 DNA, CDR3 protein. The D gene is left open where the match is weak. Not every row has a clone size; where given, it reads once, few, many or a size class.

>-|TRBJ1-5|TRBV7-8|-
TGTGCCAGCAGCTTAGCGGGGAGGACGATTAGCAATCAGCCCCAGCATTTT
CASSLAGRTISNQPQHF
>-|TRBJ1-5|TRBV19|-
TGTGCCAGTAGTGAGGTTAATCAGCCCCAGCATTTT
CASSEVNQPQHF
>-|TRBJ2-7|TRBV27|TRBD2
TGTGCCAGCAGTGTCCGGCGGGGGGGTCCCCTCGAGCAGTACTTC
CASSVRRGGPLEQYF
>-|TRBJ1-1|TRBV7-2|-
TGTGCCAGCAGCCCAGCACCTGGTAGTGCGCCTGAAGCTTTCTTT
CASSPAPGSAPEAFF
>-|TRBJ2-3|TRBV7-2|-
TGTGCCAGCAGCTTATCCAACAGTGTAACAGATACGCAGTATTTT
CASSLSNSVTDTQYF
>-|TRBJ1-5|TRBV10-1|-
TGCGCCAGCAGTGACAGGGACCAGCCCCAGCATTTT
CASSDRDQPQHF
>-|TRBJ1-4|TRBV15|-
TGTGCCACCAGCAGGGATACAGGTGAAAAACTGTTTTTT
CATSRDTGEKLFF
>-|TRBJ2-7|TRBV19|-
TGTGCCAGTAGCTCCGGGCCAAGGGAGCAGTACTTC
CASSSGPREQYF
>-|TRBJ1-6|TRBV6-6|-
TGTGCCAGCAATTGGGAGTCCAATTCACCCCTCCACTTT
CASNWESNSPLHF
>-|TRBJ2-5|TRBV27|-
TGTGCCAGCCAGCGGGCAGGGCAAGAGACCCAGTACTTC
CASQRAGQETQYF
>-|TRBJ2-3|TRBV7-9|-
TGTGCCAGCAGCTTAGGGACAAGAACAGATACGCAGTATTTT
CASSLGTRTDTQYF
>-|TRBJ1-2|TRBV6-5|TRBD1
TGTGCCAGCAGTTACGGAGGAGGGGGCTCTAACTATGGCTACACCTTC
CASSYGGGGSNYGYTF
>-|TRBJ1-5|TRBV7-8|TRBD1
TGTGCCAGCAGCCAAAAAGGGTCAGGGACAGGGGGCCGGCCCCAGCATTTT
CASSQKGSGTGGRPQHF
>few|TRBJ1-1|TRBV9|-
TGTGCCAGCAGCGTAGGGGTGGGCCCTGAAGCTTTCTTT
CASSVGVGPEAFF
>-|TRBJ2-2|TRBV30|-
TGTGCCTGGAGCGGCCGAGGGGTCGCGAACACCGGGGAGCTGTTTTTT
CAWSGRGVANTGELFF